The TCR beta chain under discussion was sequenced for a study of blood T cell repertoires in COVID-19. Generated by immunoSEQ multiplex PCR, the TCRdb table keeps only in-frame clones and is missing some. The sample lists 85,000 to 90,000 clones, around 82% occurring once. The CDR3 sequence is 13 residues long. Germline CDR1 SEHNR, CDR2 FQNEAQ (reference sequence). V dropped 4 bases and J dropped 8; count of bases not matched to a gene: 3. The V and J genes are TRBV7-9 and TRBJ1-2, with 11 nucleotides matching TRBD1. The specimen sequenced was peripheral blood. The TCR comes from a woman over 75 with acute or convalescent COVID-19. As DNA, the CDR3 is TGTGCCAGCAGCTCCAGGACAGGGGGCGGCTACACCTTC. It codes for CASSSRTGGGYTF.